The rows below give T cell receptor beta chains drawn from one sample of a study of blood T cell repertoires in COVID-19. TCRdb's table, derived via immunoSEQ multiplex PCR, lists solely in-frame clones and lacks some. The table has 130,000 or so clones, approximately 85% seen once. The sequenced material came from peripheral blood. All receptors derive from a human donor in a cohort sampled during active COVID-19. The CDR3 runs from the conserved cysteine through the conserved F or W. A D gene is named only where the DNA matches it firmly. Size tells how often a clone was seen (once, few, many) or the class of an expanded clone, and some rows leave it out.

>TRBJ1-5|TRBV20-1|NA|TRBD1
CSASRLVGTGGNQPQHF
TGCAGTGCTAGTCGTTTGGTGGGGACAGGAGGCAATCAGCCCCAGCATTTT
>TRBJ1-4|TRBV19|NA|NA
CASRPPDSDRLGEKLFF
TGTGCCAGTCGCCCCCCGGACTCAGACAGGTTGGGTGAAAAACTGTTTTTT
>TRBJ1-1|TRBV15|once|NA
CATSRDLADTEAFF
TGTGCCACCAGCAGAGATCTGGCAGACACTGAAGCTTTCTTT
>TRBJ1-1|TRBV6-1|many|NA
CASSDIGQGNTEAFF
TGTGCCAGCAGTGATATAGGGCAGGGGAACACTGAAGCTTTCTTT
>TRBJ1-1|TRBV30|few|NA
CAWEFRGRAFF
TGTGCCTGGGAATTTAGGGGTCGAGCTTTCTTT
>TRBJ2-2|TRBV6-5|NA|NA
CATSMRKGDGELFF
TGTGCCACCAGCATGAGGAAAGGGGACGGGGAGCTGTTTTTT
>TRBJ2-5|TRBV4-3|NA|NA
CASSRLLRTQETQYF
TGCGCCAGCAGCCGCCTTCTGCGTACTCAAGAGACCCAGTACTTC
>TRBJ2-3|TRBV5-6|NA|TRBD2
CASSLTSGRSYF
TGTGCCAGCAGCTTAACTAGCGGTCGGAGCTATTTT
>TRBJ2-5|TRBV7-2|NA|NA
CASSLVASETQETQYF
TGTGCCAGCAGCTTAGTGGCTAGCGAGACGCAAGAGACCCAGTACTTC
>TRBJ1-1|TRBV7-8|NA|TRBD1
CASSLDRLLAFF
TGTGCCAGCAGCTTGGACAGGTTACTAGCTTTCTTT
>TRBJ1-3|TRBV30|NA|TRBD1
CAWSVLSGTAGNTIYF
TGTGCCTGGAGTGTCCTTTCCGGGACAGCTGGAAACACCATATATTTT
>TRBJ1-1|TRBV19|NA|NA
CASSLGGAWTEAFF
TGTGCCAGTAGCCTAGGGGGGGCATGGACTGAAGCTTTCTTT
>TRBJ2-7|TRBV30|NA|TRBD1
CAWSVLQGVYEQYF
TGTGCCTGGAGTGTGCTACAGGGGGTCTACGAGCAGTACTTC
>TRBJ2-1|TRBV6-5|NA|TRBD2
CASSSTSGARFF
TGTGCCAGCAGTTCAACTAGCGGGGCAAGGTTCTTC
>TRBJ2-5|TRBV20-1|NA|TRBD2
CSASWPSGGLETQYF
TGCAGTGCTAGTTGGCCTAGCGGGGGACTAGAGACCCAGTACTTC
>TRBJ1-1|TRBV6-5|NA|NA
CASSSRLNTEAFF
TGTGCCAGCAGTTCCAGGTTGAACACTGAAGCTTTCTTT
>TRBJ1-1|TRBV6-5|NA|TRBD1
CASGGQAFEAFF
TGTGCCAGCGGGGGACAGGCCTTTGAAGCTTTCTTT
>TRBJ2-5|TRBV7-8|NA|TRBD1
CASSSTGGIIQETQYF
TGTGCCAGCAGCTCGACAGGGGGTATCATCCAAGAGACCCAGTACTTC
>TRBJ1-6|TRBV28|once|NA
CASSPSVSGHSPLHF
TGTGCCAGCAGTCCCTCCGTTTCGGGTCATTCACCCCTCCACTTT
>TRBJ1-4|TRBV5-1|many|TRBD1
CASSLDGQGNEKLFF
TGCGCCAGCAGCTTGGATGGACAGGGTAATGAAAAACTGTTTTTT
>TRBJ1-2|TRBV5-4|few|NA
CASSLEGGDYGYTF
TGTGCCAGCAGCTTGGAGGGAGGGGACTATGGCTACACCTTC
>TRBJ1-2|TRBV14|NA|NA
CASSRDVQAKGYGYTF
TGTGCCAGCAGCCGGGATGTACAGGCCAAGGGCTATGGCTACACCTTC
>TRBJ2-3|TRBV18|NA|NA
CASSWQTYTDTQYF
TGTGCCAGCTCTTGGCAGACTTACACAGATACGCAGTATTTT
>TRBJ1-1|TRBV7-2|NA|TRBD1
CASSTSQGMKAFF
TGTGCCAGCAGCACATCACAGGGGATGAAAGCTTTCTTT
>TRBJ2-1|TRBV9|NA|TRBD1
CASSPQGQGANEQFF
TGTGCCAGCAGCCCCCAGGGGCAGGGGGCAAATGAGCAGTTCTTC
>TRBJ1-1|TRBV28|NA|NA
CASSSIPQGTEAFF
TGTGCCAGCAGTTCGATCCCCCAGGGTACTGAAGCTTTCTTT
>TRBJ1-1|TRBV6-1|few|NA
CASSDRMNTEAFF
TGTGCCAGCAGTGACAGAATGAACACTGAAGCTTTCTTT
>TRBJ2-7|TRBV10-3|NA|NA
CAISDYSSYEQYF
TGTGCCATCAGTGATTACAGCTCCTACGAGCAGTACTTC
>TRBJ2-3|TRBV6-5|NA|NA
CASSSYRDTQYF
TGTGCCAGCAGTTCGTATAGAGATACGCAGTATTTT
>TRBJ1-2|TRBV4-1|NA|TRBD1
CASSPLTGSNYGYTF
TGCGCCAGCAGCCCGCTGACAGGGTCGAACTATGGCTACACCTTC
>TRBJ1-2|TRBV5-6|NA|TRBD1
CASSRPTGTGFNYGYTF
TGTGCCAGCAGCCGACCCACCGGGACAGGCTTTAACTATGGCTACACCTTC
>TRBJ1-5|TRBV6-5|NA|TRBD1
CASSHNGQGGQPQHF
TGTGCCAGCAGTCACAATGGACAGGGCGGTCAGCCCCAGCATTTT
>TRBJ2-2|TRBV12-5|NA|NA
CASGHLNTGELFF
TGTGCTAGTGGGCACTTGAACACCGGGGAGCTGTTTTTT
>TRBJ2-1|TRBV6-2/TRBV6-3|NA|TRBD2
CASSPGLAAQFF
TGTGCCAGCAGCCCGGGGCTAGCGGCGCAGTTCTTC
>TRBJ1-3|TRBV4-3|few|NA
CASSQDSLAGNTIYF
TGCGCCAGCAGCCAGGACTCCCTGGCTGGAAACACCATATATTTT